The clone carrying this TCR beta chain was seen only once. The antigen is unknown. Clones were sequenced by immunoSEQ multiplex PCR, and TCRdb holds only the in-frame ones, with some missing. The data contain about 98,000 clones, around 85% of them singletons. Trimming shortened V by 7 bases and J by 7 bases, and 14 bases separated the two germline ends. This CDR3 is built from 12 residues. Germline V gives CDR1 SGHTS, CDR2 YDEGEE. The investigators sampled blood at baseline, at cycle 4 day 1, and at cycle 7 day 1. This specimen belongs to a study of OX40 agonist ivuxolimab in advanced cancers. Overall study findings and caveats: On average, CD8+ T cells showed a greater number of expanded clones than CD4+.

The source is an adult with an advanced solid tumor such as melanoma, head and neck, liver or kidney cancer. The rearrangement links TRBV5-8 to TRBJ2-5; D possibly corresponds to TRBD2 (5 bases). Specimen: CD4+ or CD8+ T cells sorted from blood, collected in a trial of the OX40 agonist ivuxolimab. CDR3 residues: CASPRGFWTQYF. CDR3 sequence (DNA): TGTGCCAGCCCACGCGGGTTTTGGACCCAGTACTTC.